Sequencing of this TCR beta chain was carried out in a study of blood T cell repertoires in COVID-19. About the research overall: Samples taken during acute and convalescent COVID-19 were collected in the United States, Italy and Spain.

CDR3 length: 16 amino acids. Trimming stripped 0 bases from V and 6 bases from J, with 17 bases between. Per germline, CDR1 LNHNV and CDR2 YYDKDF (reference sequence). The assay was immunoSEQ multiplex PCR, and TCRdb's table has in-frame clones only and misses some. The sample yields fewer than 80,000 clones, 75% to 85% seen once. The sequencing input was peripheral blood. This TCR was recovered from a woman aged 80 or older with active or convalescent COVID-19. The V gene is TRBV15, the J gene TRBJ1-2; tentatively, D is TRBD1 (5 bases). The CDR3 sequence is CATSREQVGWGDGYTF. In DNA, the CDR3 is TGTGCCACCAGCAGAGAGCAGGTTGGATGGGGGGATGGCTACACCTTC.